This T cell receptor beta chain was captured in a study of control samples from healthy donors and cancer patients. Sequencing used immunoSEQ multiplex PCR; TCRdb keeps in-frame clones, though not all of them. The profile covers about 80,000 clones, with 89% appearing a single time and about 5.5% taken by the ten largest. This clone came up once. Specimen: blood. This TCR came from a man aged 45-60 years in good health.

The CDR3 DNA follows: TGTGCCATCAGGGGACAGCAGAACACTGAAGCTTTCTTT. It codes for CAIRGQQNTEAFF. V gene TRBV10-3 combines with J gene TRBJ1-1; the match to TRBD1 covers 7 bases. J lost 1 base, V lost 6 bases, and 2 bases had no gene match. The CDR3 runs 13 residues. Germline V gene data show CDR1 as ENHRY and CDR2 as SYGVKD.